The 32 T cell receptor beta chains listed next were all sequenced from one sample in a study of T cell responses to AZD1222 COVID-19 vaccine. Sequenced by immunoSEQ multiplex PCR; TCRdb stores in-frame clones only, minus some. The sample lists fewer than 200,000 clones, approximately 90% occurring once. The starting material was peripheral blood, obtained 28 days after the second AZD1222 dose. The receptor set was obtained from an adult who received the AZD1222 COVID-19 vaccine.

The CDR3 region has the DNA TGTGCCAGCAGCTTTACAGATAATAATTCACCCCTCCACTTT. Protein sequence: CASSFTDNNSPLHF. This chain joins TRBV5-5 and TRBJ1-6; no definite D call. Germline V gene data show CDR1 as SGHKS and CDR2 as YYEKEE (reference sequence). The CDR3 runs to 14 residues. V lost 2 bases and J 5 bases, leaving 8 bases between the germline ends. Full variable domain (remainder filled in from reference TRBV5-5 and TRBJ1-6): DAGVTQSPTHLIKTRGQQVTLRCSPISGHKSVSWYQQVLGQGPQFIFQYYEKEERGRGNFPDRFSARQFPNYSSELNVNALLLGDSALYLCASSFTDNNSPLHFGNGTRLTVT.

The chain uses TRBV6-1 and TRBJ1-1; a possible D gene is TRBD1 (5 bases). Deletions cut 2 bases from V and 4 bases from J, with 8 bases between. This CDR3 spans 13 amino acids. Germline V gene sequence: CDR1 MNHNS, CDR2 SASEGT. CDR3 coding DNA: TGTGCCAGCAGTGAACAGGGAGTCACTGAAGCTTTCTTT. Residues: CASSEQGVTEAFF.

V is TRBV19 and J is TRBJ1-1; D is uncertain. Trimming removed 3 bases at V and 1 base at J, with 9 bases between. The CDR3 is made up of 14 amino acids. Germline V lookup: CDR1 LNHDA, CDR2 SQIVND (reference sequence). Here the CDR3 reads CASSIGPPNTEAFF. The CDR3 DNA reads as TGTGCCAGTAGTATTGGGCCGCCGAACACTGAAGCTTTCTTT.

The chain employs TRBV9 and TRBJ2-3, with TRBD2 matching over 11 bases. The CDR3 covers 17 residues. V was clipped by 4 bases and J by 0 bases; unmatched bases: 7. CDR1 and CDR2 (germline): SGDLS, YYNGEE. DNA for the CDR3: TGTGCCAGCAGCCATGGACTAGCGGGCTCTAGCACAGATACGCAGTATTTT. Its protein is CASSHGLAGSSTDTQYF.

The CDR3 sequence is CASRRDRERNQPQHF. As DNA, the CDR3 is TGTGCCAGCCGCCGGGACAGAGAGCGAAATCAGCCCCAGCATTTT. V is TRBV6-6 and J is TRBJ1-5; 7 positions match TRBD1. This CDR3 has 15 amino acids. CDR1 is MNHNY and CDR2 is SVGAGI in the germline V gene (reference sequence). V shed 8 bases, J shed 4 bases, and the junction held 11 bases outside the gene matches.

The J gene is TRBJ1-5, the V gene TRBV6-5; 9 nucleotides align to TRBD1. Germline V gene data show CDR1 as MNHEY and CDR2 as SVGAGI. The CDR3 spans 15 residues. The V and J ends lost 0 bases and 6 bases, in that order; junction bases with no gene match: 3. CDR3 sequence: CASSYSTGGGQPQHF. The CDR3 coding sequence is TGTGCCAGCAGTTACTCGACAGGGGGTGGTCAGCCCCAGCATTTT.

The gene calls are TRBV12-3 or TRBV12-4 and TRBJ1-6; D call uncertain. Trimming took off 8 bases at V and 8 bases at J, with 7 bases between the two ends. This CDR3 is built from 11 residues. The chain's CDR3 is CASGGYSPLHF. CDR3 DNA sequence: TGTGCCAGCGGAGGTTATTCACCCCTCCACTTT.

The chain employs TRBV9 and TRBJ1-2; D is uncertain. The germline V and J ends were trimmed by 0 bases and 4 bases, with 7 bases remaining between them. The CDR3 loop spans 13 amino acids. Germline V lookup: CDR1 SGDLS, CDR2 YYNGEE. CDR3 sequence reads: CASSVGGGYGYTF. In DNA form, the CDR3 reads TGTGCCAGCAGCGTAGGTGGCGGCTATGGCTACACCTTC.

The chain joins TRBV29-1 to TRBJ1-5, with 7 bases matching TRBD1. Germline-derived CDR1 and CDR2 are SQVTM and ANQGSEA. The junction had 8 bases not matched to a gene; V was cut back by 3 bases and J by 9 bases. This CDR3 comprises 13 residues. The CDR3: CSVDLQGNGPQHF. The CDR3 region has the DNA TGCAGCGTTGATTTACAGGGGAACGGGCCCCAGCATTTT.

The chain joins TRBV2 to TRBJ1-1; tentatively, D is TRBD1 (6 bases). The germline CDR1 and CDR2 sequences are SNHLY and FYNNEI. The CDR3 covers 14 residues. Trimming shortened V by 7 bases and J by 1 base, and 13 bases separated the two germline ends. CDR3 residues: CASKKGGRNTEAFF. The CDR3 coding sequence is TGTGCCAGCAAGAAGGGGGGGAGGAACACTGAAGCTTTCTTT.

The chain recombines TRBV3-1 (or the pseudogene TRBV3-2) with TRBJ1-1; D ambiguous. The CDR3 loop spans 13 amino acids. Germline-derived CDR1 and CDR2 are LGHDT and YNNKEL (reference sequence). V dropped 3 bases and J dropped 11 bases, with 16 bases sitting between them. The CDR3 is CASSHQLGGRAFF. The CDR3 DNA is TGTGCCAGCAGCCACCAGCTTGGCGGTAGGGCTTTCTTT.

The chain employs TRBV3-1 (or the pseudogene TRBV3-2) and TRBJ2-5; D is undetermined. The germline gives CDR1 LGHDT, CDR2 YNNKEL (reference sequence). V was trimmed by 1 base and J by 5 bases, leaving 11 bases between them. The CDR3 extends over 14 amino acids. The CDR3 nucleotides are TGTGCCAGCAGCCAAGGCCAGGCGCGGGAGACCCAGTACTTC. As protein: CASSQGQARETQYF.

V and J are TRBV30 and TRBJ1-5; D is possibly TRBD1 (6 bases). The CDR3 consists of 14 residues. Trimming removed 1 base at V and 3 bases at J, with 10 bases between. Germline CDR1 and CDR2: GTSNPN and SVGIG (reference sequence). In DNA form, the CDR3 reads TGTGCCTGGAGTGGGGGGACATTCAATCAGCCCCAGCATTTT. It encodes CAWSGGTFNQPQHF.

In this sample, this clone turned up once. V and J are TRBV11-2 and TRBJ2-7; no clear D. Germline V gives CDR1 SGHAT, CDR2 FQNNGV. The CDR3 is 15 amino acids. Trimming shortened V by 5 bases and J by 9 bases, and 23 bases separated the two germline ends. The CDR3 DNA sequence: TGTGCCAGCAGCCAATCTGGCGGCTACTACGAGTGGCAGTACTTC. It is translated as CASSQSGGYYEWQYF.

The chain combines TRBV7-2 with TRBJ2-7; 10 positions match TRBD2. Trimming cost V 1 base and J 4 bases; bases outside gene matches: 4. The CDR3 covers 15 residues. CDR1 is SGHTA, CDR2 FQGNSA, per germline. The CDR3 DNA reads TGTGCCAGCAGCTTAGATAGCGGGGGGATTTACGAGCAGTACTTC. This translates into CASSLDSGGIYEQYF. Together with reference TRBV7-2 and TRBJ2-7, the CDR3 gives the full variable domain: GAGVSQSPSNKVTEKGKDVELRCDPISGHTALYWYRQSLGQGLEFLIYFQGNSAPDKSGLPSDRFSAERTGGSVSTLTIQRTQQEDSAVYLCASSLDSGGIYEQYFGPGTRLTVT.

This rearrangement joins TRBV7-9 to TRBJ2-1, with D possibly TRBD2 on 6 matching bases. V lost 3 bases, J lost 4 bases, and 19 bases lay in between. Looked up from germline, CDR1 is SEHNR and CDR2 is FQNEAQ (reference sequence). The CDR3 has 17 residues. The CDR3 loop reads CASSFSGPLTGYNEQFF. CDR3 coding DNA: TGTGCCAGCAGCTTTAGCGGCCCGTTAACGGGGTACAATGAGCAGTTCTTC.

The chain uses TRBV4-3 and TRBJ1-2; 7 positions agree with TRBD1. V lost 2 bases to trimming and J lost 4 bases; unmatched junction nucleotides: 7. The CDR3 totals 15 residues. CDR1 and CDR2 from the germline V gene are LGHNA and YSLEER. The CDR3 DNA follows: TGCGCCAGCAGCCAACCTGGGGGACAGTTCTATGGCTACACCTTC. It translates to CASSQPGGQFYGYTF.

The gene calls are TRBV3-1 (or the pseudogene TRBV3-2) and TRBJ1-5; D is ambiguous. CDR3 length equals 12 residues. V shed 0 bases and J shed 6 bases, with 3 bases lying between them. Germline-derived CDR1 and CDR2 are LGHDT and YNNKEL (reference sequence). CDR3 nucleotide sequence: TGTGCCAGCAGCCAAGACAGTCAGCCCCAGCATTTT. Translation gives CASSQDSQPQHF.

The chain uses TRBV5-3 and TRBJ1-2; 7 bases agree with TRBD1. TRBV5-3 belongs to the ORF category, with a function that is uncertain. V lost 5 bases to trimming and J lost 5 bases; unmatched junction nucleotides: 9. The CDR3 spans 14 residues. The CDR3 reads CARSRSGTVYGYTF. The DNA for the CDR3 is TGTGCCAGAAGTCGTTCCGGGACAGTTTATGGCTACACCTTC.

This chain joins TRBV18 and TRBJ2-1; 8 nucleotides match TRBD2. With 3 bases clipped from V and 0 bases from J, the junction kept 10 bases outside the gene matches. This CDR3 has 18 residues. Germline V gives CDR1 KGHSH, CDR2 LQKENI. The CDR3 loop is CASSPSGLALSSYNEQFF. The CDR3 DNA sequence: TGTGCCAGCTCACCGTCTGGACTAGCCCTCTCCTCCTACAATGAGCAGTTCTTC.

CDR3 region: CASRDRGDEQFF. The DNA for the CDR3 is TGTGCCAGCAGGGACAGGGGTGATGAGCAGTTCTTC. The rearrangement links TRBV27 to TRBJ2-1; 9 bases match TRBD1. The CDR3 is 12 residues long. CDR1 and CDR2 from the germline V gene are MNHEY and SMNVEV (reference sequence). J was trimmed by 8 bases and V by 6 bases; bases with no gene match: 2.

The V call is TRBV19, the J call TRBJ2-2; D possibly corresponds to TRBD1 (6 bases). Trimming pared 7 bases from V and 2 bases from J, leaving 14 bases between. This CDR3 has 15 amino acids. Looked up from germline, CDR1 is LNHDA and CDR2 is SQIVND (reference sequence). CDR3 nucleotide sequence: TGTGCCAGTACCAAAGACAGGCTTAACACCGGGGAGCTGTTTTTT. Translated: CASTKDRLNTGELFF.

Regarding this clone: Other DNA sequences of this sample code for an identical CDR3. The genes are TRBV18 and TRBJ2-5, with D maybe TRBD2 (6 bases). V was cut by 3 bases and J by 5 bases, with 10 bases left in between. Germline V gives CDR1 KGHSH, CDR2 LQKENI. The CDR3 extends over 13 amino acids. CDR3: CASSPGLAETQYF. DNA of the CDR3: TGTGCCAGCTCACCGGGGCTAGCGGAGACCCAGTACTTC.

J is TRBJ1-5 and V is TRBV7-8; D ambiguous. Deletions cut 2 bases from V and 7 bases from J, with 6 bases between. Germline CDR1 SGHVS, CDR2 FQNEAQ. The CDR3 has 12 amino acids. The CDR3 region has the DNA TGTGCCAGCAGCTTAACTGTGCAGCCCCAGCATTTT. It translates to CASSLTVQPQHF. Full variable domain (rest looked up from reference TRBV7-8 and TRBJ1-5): GAGVSQSPRYKVAKRGQDVALRCDPISGHVSLFWYQQALGQGPEFLTYFQNEAQLDKSGLPSDRFFAERPEGSVSTLKIQRTQQEDSAVYLCASSLTVQPQHFGDGTRLSIL.

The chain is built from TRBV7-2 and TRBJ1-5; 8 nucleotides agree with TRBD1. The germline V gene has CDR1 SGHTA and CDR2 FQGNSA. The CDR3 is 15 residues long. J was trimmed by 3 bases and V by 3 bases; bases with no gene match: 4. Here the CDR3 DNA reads TGTGCCAGCAGCTTGCACAGGGGGGACAATCAGCCCCAGCATTTT. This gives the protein CASSLHRGDNQPQHF.

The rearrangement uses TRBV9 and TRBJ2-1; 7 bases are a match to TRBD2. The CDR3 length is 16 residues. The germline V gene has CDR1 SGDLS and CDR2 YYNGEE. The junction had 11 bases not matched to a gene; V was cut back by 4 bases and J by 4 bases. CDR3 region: CASSPRGERGYNEQFF. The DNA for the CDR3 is TGTGCCAGCAGCCCGAGAGGGGAGCGGGGTTACAATGAGCAGTTCTTC.

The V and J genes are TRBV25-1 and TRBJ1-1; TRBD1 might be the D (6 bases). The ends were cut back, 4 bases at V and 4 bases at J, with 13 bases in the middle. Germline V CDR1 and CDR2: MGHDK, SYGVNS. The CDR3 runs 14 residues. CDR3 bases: TGTGCCAGCAGTGTTGGGGGGCGGGGCACTGAAGCTTTCTTT. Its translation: CASSVGGRGTEAFF.

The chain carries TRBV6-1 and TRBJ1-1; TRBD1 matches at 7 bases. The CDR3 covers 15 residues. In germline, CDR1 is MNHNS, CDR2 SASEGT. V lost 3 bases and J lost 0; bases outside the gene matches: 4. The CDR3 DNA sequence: TGTGCCAGCAGTGACCGACAGGGCCTGAACACTGAAGCTTTCTTT. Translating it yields CASSDRQGLNTEAFF.

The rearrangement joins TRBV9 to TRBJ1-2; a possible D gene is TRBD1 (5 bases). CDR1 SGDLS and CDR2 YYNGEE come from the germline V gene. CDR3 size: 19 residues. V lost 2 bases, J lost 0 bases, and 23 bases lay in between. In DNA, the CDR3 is TGTGCCAGCAGCGTGGGACTCCGGGACCGACCATTAACTAACTATGGCTACACCTTC. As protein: CASSVGLRDRPLTNYGYTF.

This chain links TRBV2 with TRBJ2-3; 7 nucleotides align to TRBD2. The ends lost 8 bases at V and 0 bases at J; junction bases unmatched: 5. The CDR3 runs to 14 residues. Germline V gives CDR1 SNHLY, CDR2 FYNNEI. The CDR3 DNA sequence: TGTGCCAGCCTAGCGGACCTGAGCACAGATACGCAGTATTTT. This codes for CASLADLSTDTQYF.

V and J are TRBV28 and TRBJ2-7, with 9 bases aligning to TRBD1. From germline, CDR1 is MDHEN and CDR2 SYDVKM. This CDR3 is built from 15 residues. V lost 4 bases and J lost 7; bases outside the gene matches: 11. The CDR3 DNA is TGTGCCAGCAGTTCATCCGGGACAGGGACTTTTGAGCAGTACTTC. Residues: CASSSSGTGTFEQYF. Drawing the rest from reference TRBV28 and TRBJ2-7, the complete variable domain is DVKVTQSSRYLVKRTGEKVFLECVQDMDHENMFWYRQDPGLGLRLIYFSYDVKMKEKGDIPEGYSVSREKKERFSLILESASTNQTSMYLCASSSSGTGTFEQYFGPGTRLTVT.

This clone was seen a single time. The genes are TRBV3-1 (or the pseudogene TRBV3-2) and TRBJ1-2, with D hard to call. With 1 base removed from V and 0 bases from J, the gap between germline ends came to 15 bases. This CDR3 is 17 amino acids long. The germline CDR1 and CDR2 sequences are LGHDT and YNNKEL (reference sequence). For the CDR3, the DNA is TGTGCCAGCAGCCAAGTCTTGTCCAGAGTCGCTAACTATGGCTACACCTTC. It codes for CASSQVLSRVANYGYTF.